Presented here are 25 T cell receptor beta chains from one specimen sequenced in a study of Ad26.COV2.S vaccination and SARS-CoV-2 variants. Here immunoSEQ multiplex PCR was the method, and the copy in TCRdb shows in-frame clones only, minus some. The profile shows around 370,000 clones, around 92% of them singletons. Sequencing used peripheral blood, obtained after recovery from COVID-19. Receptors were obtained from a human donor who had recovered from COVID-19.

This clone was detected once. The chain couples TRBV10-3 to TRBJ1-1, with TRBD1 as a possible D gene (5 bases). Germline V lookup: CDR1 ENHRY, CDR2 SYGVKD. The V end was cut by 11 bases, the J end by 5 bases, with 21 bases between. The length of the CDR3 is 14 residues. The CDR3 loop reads CAAPDGRGGTEAFF. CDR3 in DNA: TGTGCCGCGCCGGACGGACGTGGGGGGACTGAAGCTTTCTTT.

The CDR3 is CASSNIAETQYF. CDR3 bases: TGTGCCAGTTCAAACATCGCGGAGACCCAGTACTTC. This chain links TRBV19 with TRBJ2-5; D is unresolved. The CDR3 is made up of 12 amino acids. Trimming removed 8 bases from V and 5 bases from J, with 12 bases in between. Germline loops: CDR1 LNHDA, CDR2 SQIVND (reference sequence). Looking up the rest from reference TRBV19 and TRBJ2-5 gives the full variable domain: DGGITQSPKYLFRKEGQNVTLSCEQNLNHDAMYWYRQDPGQGLRLIYYSQIVNDFQKGDIAEGYSVSREKKESFPLTVTSAQKNPTAFYLCASSNIAETQYFGPGTRLLVL.

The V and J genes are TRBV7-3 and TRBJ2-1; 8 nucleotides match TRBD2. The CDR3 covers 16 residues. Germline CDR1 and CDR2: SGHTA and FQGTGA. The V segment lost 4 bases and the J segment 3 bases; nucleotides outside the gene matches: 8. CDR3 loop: CASSSGTRGDYNEQFF. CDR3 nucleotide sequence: TGTGCCAGCAGCTCCGGGACTAGAGGAGACTACAATGAGCAGTTCTTC.

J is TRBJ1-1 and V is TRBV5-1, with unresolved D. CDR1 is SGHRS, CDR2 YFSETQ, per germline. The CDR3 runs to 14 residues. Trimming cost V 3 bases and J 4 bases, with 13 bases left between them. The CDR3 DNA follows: TGCGCCAGCAGCTCGTATGGGGTGGGCACTGAAGCTTTCTTT. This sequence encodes CASSSYGVGTEAFF.

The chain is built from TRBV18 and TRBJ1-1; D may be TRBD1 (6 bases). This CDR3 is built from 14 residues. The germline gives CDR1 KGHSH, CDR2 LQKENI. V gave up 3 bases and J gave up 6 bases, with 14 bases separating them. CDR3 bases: TGTGCCAGCTCACCCTTAGAGGGGGTGGCTGAAGCTTTCTTT. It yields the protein CASSPLEGVAEAFF.

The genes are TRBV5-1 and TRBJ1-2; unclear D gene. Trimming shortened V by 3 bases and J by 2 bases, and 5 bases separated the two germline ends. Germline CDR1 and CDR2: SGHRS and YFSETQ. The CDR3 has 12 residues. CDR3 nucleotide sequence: TGCGCCAGCAGCTACCAAAACTATGGCTACACCTTC. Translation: CASSYQNYGYTF.

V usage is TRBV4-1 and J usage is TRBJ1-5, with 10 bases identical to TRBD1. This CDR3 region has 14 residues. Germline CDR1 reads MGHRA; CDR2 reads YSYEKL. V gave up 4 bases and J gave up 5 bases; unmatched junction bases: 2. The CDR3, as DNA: TGCGCCAGCAGCCCGACAGGGGGCCATCAGCCCCAGCATTTT. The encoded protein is CASSPTGGHQPQHF.

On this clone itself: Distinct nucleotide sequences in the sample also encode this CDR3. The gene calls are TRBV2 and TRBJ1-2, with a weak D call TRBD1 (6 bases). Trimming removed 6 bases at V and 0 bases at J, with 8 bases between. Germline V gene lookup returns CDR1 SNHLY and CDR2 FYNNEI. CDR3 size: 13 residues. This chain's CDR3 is CASRDRANYGYTF. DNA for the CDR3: TGTGCCAGCAGGGACAGAGCTAACTATGGCTACACCTTC.

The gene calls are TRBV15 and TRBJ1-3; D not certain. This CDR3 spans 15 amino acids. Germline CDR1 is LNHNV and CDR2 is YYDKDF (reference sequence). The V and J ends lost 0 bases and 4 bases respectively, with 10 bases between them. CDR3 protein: CATSRDRARGNTIYF. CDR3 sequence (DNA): TGTGCCACCAGCAGAGATCGGGCCAGGGGAAACACCATATATTTT.

CDR3 sequence reads: CASSTGPPNSPLHF. The CDR3 coding sequence is TGTGCCAGCAGTACCGGGCCCCCAAATTCACCCCTCCACTTT. The genes are TRBV2 and TRBJ1-6; D remains unclear. Between the trimmed V and J ends, which lost 5 bases and 7 bases, there was a span of 12 bases. Looked up from germline, CDR1 is SNHLY and CDR2 is FYNNEI. This CDR3 is built from 14 residues.

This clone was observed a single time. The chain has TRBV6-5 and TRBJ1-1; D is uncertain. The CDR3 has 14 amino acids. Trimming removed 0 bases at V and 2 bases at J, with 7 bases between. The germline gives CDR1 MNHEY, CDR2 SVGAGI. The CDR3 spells CASSYSIHNTEAFF. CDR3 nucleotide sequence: TGTGCCAGCAGTTACTCGATCCACAACACTGAAGCTTTCTTT.

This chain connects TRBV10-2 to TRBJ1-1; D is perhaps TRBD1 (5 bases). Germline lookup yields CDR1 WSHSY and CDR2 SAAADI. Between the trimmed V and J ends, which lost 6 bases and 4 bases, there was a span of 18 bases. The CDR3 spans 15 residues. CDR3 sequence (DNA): TGCGCCAGCAGCTCCCTGGGGGTAGGTGGCACTGAAGCTTTCTTT. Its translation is CASSSLGVGGTEAFF.

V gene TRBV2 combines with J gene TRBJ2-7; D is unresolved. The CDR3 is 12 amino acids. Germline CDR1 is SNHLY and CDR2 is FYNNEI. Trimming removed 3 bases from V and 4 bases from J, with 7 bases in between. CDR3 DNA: TGTGCCAGCAGTGATTTGGGTTACGAGCAGTACTTC. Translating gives CASSDLGYEQYF.

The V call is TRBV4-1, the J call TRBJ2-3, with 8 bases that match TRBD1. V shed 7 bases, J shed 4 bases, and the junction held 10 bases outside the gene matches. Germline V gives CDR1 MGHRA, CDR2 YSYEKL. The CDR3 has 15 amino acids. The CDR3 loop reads CASNPGGSVADTQYF. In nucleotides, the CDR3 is TGCGCCAGCAACCCAGGGGGCTCCGTCGCAGATACGCAGTATTTT.

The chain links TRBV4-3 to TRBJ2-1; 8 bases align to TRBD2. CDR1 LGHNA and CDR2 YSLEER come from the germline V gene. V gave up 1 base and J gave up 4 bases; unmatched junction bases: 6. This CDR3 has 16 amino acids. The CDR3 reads CASSQAAGGGYNEQFF. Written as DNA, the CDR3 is TGCGCCAGCAGCCAAGCGGCGGGGGGCGGGTACAATGAGCAGTTCTTC.

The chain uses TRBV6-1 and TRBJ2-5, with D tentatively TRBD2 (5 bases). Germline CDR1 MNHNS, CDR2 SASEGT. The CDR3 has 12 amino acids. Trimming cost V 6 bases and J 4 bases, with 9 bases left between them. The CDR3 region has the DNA TGTGCCAGCAGGCAGGCGGGAGAGACCCAGTACTTC. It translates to CASRQAGETQYF.

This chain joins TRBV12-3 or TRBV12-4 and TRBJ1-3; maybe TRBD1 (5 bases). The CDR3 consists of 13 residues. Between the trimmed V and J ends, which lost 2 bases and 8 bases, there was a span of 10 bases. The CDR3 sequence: CASSLPGRDTIYF. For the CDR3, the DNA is TGTGCCAGCAGTTTACCGGGGCGGGACACCATATATTTT.

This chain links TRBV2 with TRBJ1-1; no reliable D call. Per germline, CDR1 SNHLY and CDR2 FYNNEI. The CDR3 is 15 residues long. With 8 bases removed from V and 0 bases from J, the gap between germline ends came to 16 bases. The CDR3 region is CASPEGMGMNTEAFF. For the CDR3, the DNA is TGTGCCAGCCCTGAAGGTATGGGGATGAACACTGAAGCTTTCTTT. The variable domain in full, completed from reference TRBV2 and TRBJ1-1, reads EPEVTQTPSHQVTQMGQEVILRCVPISNHLYFYWYRQILGQKVEFLVSFYNNEISEKSEIFDDQFSVERPDGSNFTLKIRSTKLEDSAMYFCASPEGMGMNTEAFFGQGTRLTVV.

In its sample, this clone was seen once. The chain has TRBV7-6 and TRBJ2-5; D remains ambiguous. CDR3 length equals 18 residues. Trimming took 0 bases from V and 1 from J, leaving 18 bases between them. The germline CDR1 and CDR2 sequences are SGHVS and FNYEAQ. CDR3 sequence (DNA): TGTGCCAGCAGCTTAGCGCGTCGTGCTAGTGCACTCCAAGAGACCCAGTACTTC. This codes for CASSLARRASALQETQYF.

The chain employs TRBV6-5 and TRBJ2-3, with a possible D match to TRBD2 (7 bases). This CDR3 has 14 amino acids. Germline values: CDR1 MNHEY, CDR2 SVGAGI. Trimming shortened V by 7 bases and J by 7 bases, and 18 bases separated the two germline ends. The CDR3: CASTGAGGPYTQYF. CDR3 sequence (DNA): TGTGCCAGCACAGGGGCCGGGGGGCCGTATACGCAGTATTTT.

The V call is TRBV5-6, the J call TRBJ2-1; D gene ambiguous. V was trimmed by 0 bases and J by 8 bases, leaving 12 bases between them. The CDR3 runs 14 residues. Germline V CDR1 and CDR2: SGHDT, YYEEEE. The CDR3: CASSLAPLRDEQFF. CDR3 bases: TGTGCCAGCAGCTTGGCCCCTCTTCGAGATGAGCAGTTCTTC.

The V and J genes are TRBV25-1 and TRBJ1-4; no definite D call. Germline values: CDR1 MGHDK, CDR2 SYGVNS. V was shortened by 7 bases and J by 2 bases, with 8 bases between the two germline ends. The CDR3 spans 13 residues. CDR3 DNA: TGTGCCAGCACGGGAACGACTAATGAAAAACTGTTTTTT. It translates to CASTGTTNEKLFF.

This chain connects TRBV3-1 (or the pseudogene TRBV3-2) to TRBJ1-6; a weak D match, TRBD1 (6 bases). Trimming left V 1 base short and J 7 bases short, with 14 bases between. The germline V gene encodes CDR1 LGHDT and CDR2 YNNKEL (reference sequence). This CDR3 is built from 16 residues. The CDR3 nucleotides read TGTGCCAGCAGCCAAGGGGCAGGGGCGGCCAATTCACCCCTCCACTTT. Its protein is CASSQGAGAANSPLHF.

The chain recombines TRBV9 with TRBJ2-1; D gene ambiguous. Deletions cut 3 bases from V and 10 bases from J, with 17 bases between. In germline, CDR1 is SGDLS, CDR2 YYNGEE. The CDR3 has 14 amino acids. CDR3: CASSGPGRFREQFF. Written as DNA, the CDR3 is TGTGCCAGCAGCGGCCCTGGCCGATTCCGCGAGCAGTTCTTC.

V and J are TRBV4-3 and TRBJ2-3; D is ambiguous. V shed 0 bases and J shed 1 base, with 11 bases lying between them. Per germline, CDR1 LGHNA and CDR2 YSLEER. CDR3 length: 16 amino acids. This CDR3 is CASSQDLNFGTDTQYF. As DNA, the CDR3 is TGCGCCAGCAGCCAAGATCTTAACTTTGGCACAGATACGCAGTATTTT.